This T cell receptor (beta chain) stems from a study of beta chain features in type 1 diabetes. Study-wide results and caveats: It was not settled here whether HLA type affects TCRB rearrangement. The naive, central memory and Treg TCRB repertoires showed an apparent similarity that was greater among patients than among healthy donors. Insertions at VDJ junctions were less frequent in type 1 diabetes patients. These patients also deleted more nucleotides at the same junctions.

Populations obtained by sorting all exceeded 98% purity. Expressed TCRB transcripts were sequenced because the isolated RNA had all been reverse transcribed beforehand. Method: immunoSEQ multiplex PCR; TCRdb's copy keeps in-frame clones and lacks some. In the table there are some 270,000 clones, roughly 13% of which are singletons. This clone was picked up many times. Antigen specificity is unknown. Sequences were obtained from naive CD4+ T cells from blood. This TCR derives from a woman aged 40 to 50 in good health.

The CDR3 sequence is CASSQVAGETQYF. The CDR3 DNA sequence: TGTGCCAGCAGCCAAGTTGCAGGCGAGACCCAGTACTTC. The chain joins TRBV14 to TRBJ2-5, with D unresolved. CDR3 size: 13 residues. Trimming shortened V by 1 base and J by 5 bases, and 8 bases separated the two germline ends. Germline CDR1 reads SGHDN; CDR2 reads FVKESK.